A single sample is the source of the 24 T cell receptor beta chains below, sequenced in a study of T cells in localized non-small cell lung cancer. Generated by immunoSEQ multiplex PCR, the TCRdb table keeps only in-frame clones and is missing some. The table has roughly 50,000 clones, about 83% seen once; the top ten hold 20%. This specimen consisted of peripheral blood, obtained before any cancer treatment. The receptors were gathered from a female donor older than 55 with stage II squamous cell lung carcinoma.

A word on this clone: The junction shows a germline mismatch at one end, possibly a read error. This chain uses TRBV7-2 with TRBJ2-4, with a possible D match to TRBD1 (7 bases). CDR3 length: 14 amino acids. CDR1 SGHTA and CDR2 FQGNSA come from the germline V gene. The CDR3 DNA sequence: TGTGCCAGCAGCCCCAGGGGGGCCAGAAACATTCAGTACTTC. This translates into CASSPRGARNIQYF.

The V and J genes are TRBV9 and TRBJ2-2, with a weak D call TRBD1 (5 bases). The germline CDR1 and CDR2 sequences are SGDLS and YYNGEE. The CDR3 runs 15 residues. V was clipped by 4 bases and J by 4 bases, with 14 bases between them. Here the CDR3 reads CASSLHPQGTGELFF. The CDR3, as DNA: TGTGCCAGCAGCCTTCACCCCCAGGGCACCGGGGAGCTGTTTTTT.

The chain links TRBV27 to TRBJ2-6, with D unclear. V lost 2 bases and J lost 0, with 5 bases in between. Germline CDR1 and CDR2: MNHEY and SMNVEV (reference sequence). This CDR3 is built from 15 residues. CDR3 in amino acids: CASSLESSGANVLTF. The DNA for the CDR3 is TGTGCCAGCAGTTTAGAGAGCTCTGGGGCCAACGTCCTGACTTTC.

The V and J genes are TRBV5-4 and TRBJ2-5; tentative D call: TRBD1 (6 bases). This CDR3 region has 15 residues. V lost 0 bases, J lost 3 bases, and 12 bases lay in between. The germline V gene encodes CDR1 SGHNT and CDR2 YYREEE (reference sequence). The CDR3 DNA follows: TGTGCCAGCAGCTTGGCCAGGGGCCGAAAAGAGACCCAGTACTTC. This sequence encodes CASSLARGRKETQYF.

This clone showed up just a few times. The genes are TRBV27 and TRBJ2-1; D unclear. The CDR3 consists of 11 residues. CDR1 MNHEY and CDR2 SMNVEV come from the germline V gene (reference sequence). V was cut by 11 bases and J by 8 bases, with 13 bases left in between. The CDR3 nucleotides are TGTGCCTCGGAGTCGGGTTATGAGCAGTTCTTC. Its protein product is CASESGYEQFF.

V is TRBV14 and J is TRBJ1-1; 7 nucleotides agree with TRBD1. V shed 5 bases and J 5 bases; nucleotides not matched to a gene: 5. Germline V gene lookup returns CDR1 SGHDN and CDR2 FVKESK. The length of the CDR3 is 13 residues. CDR3: CASSDRATTEAFF. DNA of the CDR3: TGTGCCAGCAGCGACAGGGCAACGACTGAAGCTTTCTTT.

This chain uses TRBV4-1 with TRBJ1-2; unclear D gene. Germline CDR1 MGHRA, CDR2 YSYEKL. The V and J ends lost 0 bases and 5 bases respectively, with 4 bases between them. The CDR3 is 12 amino acids. CDR3 loop: CASSQEGYGYTF. CDR3 DNA sequence: TGCGCCAGCAGCCAAGAAGGGTATGGCTACACCTTC.

The V call is TRBV6-4, the J call TRBJ2-7; TRBD1 agrees at 7 bases. Germline V gene data show CDR1 as MRHNA and CDR2 as SNTAGT. The trim removed 2 bases at V and 6 bases at J, leaving 25 bases unmatched. The CDR3 is made up of 20 amino acids. As DNA, the CDR3 is TGTGCCAGCAGTGACCCCACTCCACCTTATACAGGGGATAATGTTTGCGAGCAGTACTTC. Protein sequence: CASSDPTPPYTGDNVCEQYF.

The chain recombines TRBV5-4 with TRBJ2-5; TRBD1 matches 9 bases. CDR1 SGHNT and CDR2 YYREEE come from the germline V gene (reference sequence). The CDR3 is made up of 15 amino acids. Trimming cost V 4 bases and J 2 bases; bases outside gene matches: 6. The CDR3 protein is CASSHGQGSQETQYF. The DNA of the CDR3 is TGTGCCAGCAGCCATGGACAGGGGTCACAAGAGACCCAGTACTTC.

V is TRBV7-3 and J is TRBJ1-1; 7 nucleotides align to TRBD1. The CDR3 consists of 13 residues. Germline assignment: CDR1 SGHTA and CDR2 FQGTGA. Trimming at V came to 2 bases and at J to 4 bases, leaving 1 base not matched to a gene. Here the CDR3 DNA reads TGTGCCAGCAGCTTACACAGGGGCACTGAAGCTTTCTTT. It is translated as CASSLHRGTEAFF.

The chain uses TRBV7-2 and TRBJ2-7; 7 positions agree with TRBD2. Per the germline V gene, CDR1 is SGHTA and CDR2 is FQGNSA. The length of the CDR3 is 14 residues. The ends lost 5 bases at V and 2 bases at J; junction bases unmatched: 6. The CDR3 sequence is CASSAAGTTYEQYF. The CDR3 bases are TGTGCCAGCAGCGCTGCCGGGACTACCTACGAGCAGTACTTC. The whole variable domain, filled in from reference TRBV7-2 and TRBJ2-7, reads GAGVSQSPSNKVTEKGKDVELRCDPISGHTALYWYRQSLGQGLEFLIYFQGNSAPDKSGLPSDRFSAERTGGSVSTLTIQRTQQEDSAVYLCASSAAGTTYEQYFGPGTRLTVT.

The chain recombines TRBV5-6 with TRBJ1-6; TRBD1 matches 9 bases. The V gene's germline CDR1 is SGHDT and CDR2 YYEEEE. CDR3 size: 16 residues. Unmatched junction bases numbered 5, after V lost 3 bases and J lost 4 bases. CDR3 amino acids: CASSSGTGRYNSPLHF. CDR3 coding DNA: TGTGCCAGCAGCTCCGGGACAGGGCGGTATAATTCACCCCTCCACTTT.

This clone was observed a few times. The chain is built from TRBV7-2 and TRBJ1-2; 7 positions match TRBD1. This CDR3 is 16 amino acids long. Germline lookup yields CDR1 SGHTA and CDR2 FQGNSA. V lost 1 base, J lost 3 bases, and 8 bases stayed unmatched. The CDR3 reads CASSLETGVAHYGYTF. CDR3 DNA sequence: TGTGCCAGCAGCTTAGAAACAGGGGTCGCCCACTATGGCTACACCTTC.

This clone was seen more than once but under ten times. CDR3 protein: CSADRLGAYNEQFF. In DNA form, the CDR3 reads TGCAGCGCTGACAGACTCGGGGCCTACAATGAGCAGTTCTTC. This chain connects TRBV29-1 to TRBJ2-1, with D perhaps TRBD1 or TRBD2 (5 bases each). Per germline, CDR1 SQVTM and CDR2 ANQGSEA. Trimming pared 7 bases from V and 2 bases from J, leaving 15 bases between. The CDR3 is made up of 14 amino acids.

V and J are TRBV6-1 and TRBJ1-5, with a tentative D call TRBD1 (6 bases). V was pared by 10 bases and J by 7 bases, with 20 bases between. CDR3 length equals 14 residues. Germline V gene lookup returns CDR1 MNHNS and CDR2 SASEGT. CDR3 sequence (DNA): TGTGCCACCCAGGAACAGGGTCAGCGACAGCCCCAGCATTTT. Translation gives CATQEQGQRQPQHF.

The chain couples TRBV6-5 to TRBJ1-6; D might be TRBD1 (6 bases). V dropped 6 bases and J dropped 10 bases, with 13 bases sitting between them. The CDR3 is 13 amino acids. CDR1 is MNHEY and CDR2 is SVGAGI in the germline V gene. The CDR3 loop reads CASSLTGNSPLHF. The CDR3 coding sequence is TGTGCCAGCAGCCTTACAGGGAACTCACCCCTCCACTTT.

This rearrangement joins TRBV6-5 to TRBJ1-1; D unresolved. CDR1 and CDR2 (germline): MNHEY, SVGAGI. Trimming left V 6 bases short and J 2 bases short, with 13 bases between. CDR3 size: 14 residues. The CDR3: CASRPGRKNTEAFF. CDR3 in DNA: TGTGCCAGCAGACCTGGACGGAAAAACACTGAAGCTTTCTTT.

The J gene is TRBJ1-5, the V gene TRBV4-1; D remains ambiguous. Germline lookup yields CDR1 MGHRA and CDR2 YSYEKL. This CDR3 is 16 amino acids long. V was cut by 0 bases and J by 4 bases, with 13 bases left in between. The CDR3 region is CASSQDTGNRNQPQHF. CDR3 DNA: TGCGCCAGCAGCCAAGATACGGGTAACAGAAATCAGCCCCAGCATTTT.

The rearrangement joins TRBV20-1 to TRBJ2-5; D not resolved. Trimming took 2 bases from V and 2 from J, leaving 3 bases between them. CDR3 length: 11 residues. Germline CDR1 DFQATT, CDR2 SNEGSKA (reference sequence). The CDR3 is CSARWQETQYF. As DNA, the CDR3 is TGCAGTGCTAGATGGCAAGAGACCCAGTACTTC.

The chain couples TRBV14 to TRBJ2-3; unclear D gene. The V and J ends lost 4 bases and 0 bases respectively, with 8 bases between them. This CDR3 is 14 amino acids long. Germline values: CDR1 SGHDN, CDR2 FVKESK. The CDR3 DNA reads as TGTGCCAGCAGCCCTAGAACTAGCACAGATACGCAGTATTTT. As protein: CASSPRTSTDTQYF. Based on the CDR3 plus reference TRBV14 and TRBJ2-3, the full variable domain is EAGVTQFPSHSVIEKGQTVTLRCDPISGHDNLYWYRRVMGKEIKFLLHFVKESKQDESGMPNNRFLAERTGGTYSTLKVQPAELEDSGVYFCASSPRTSTDTQYFGPGTRLTVL.

V and J are TRBV19 and TRBJ2-1; D tentatively fits TRBD1 or TRBD2 (6 bases each). V dropped 9 bases and J dropped 3 bases, with 18 bases sitting between them. The CDR3 has 15 amino acids. CDR1 and CDR2 from the germline V gene are LNHDA and SQIVND (reference sequence). The CDR3 DNA is TGTGCCAGCAGACTAGGGGGATCCCTCTACAATGAGCAGTTCTTC. This gives the protein CASRLGGSLYNEQFF.

V usage is TRBV7-2 and J usage is TRBJ2-1; D may be TRBD2 (5 bases). The CDR3 is 16 residues long. Trimming stripped 0 bases from V and 10 bases from J, with 19 bases between. Germline V lookup: CDR1 SGHTA, CDR2 FQGNSA. The CDR3 protein is CASSLAGRRLGGEQFF. CDR3 bases: TGTGCCAGCAGCTTAGCAGGGAGACGCCTCGGTGGGGAGCAGTTCTTC.

This rearrangement joins TRBV30 to TRBJ1-1; no clear D gene. Trimming cost V 1 base and J 7 bases, with 7 bases left between them. The germline V gene encodes CDR1 GTSNPN and CDR2 SVGIG (reference sequence). The CDR3 covers 11 residues. The DNA of the CDR3 is TGTGCCTGGAGTGGTGCAGTTGAAGCTTTCTTT. It encodes CAWSGAVEAFF.

V gene TRBV11-2 combines with J gene TRBJ1-4; D is undetermined. V was cut by 0 bases and J by 15 bases, with 11 bases left in between. The CDR3 consists of 12 residues. Germline CDR1 and CDR2: SGHAT and FQNNGV. CDR3 sequence: CASSLEGRVVFF. DNA for the CDR3: TGTGCCAGCAGCTTAGAAGGGCGAGTGGTGTTTTTT.